This T cell receptor beta chain was identified in a study of blood T cell repertoires in COVID-19. The germline CDR1 and CDR2 sequences are GTSNPN and SVGIG (reference sequence). Trimming took 3 bases from V and 8 from J; bases not matched to a gene: 6. This CDR3 contains 15 residues. The protocol was immunoSEQ multiplex PCR, while the TCRdb copy is restricted to in-frame clones and leaves out a portion. The repertoire holds 250,000 to 350,000 clones, with around 90% as singletons. The sequence was collected from a woman in her 30s with COVID-19, enrolled during active disease. The source material was peripheral blood. The V call is TRBV30, the J call TRBJ2-1; TRBD2 matches 14 bases. CDR3: CAWSGGLAGVDEQFF. The CDR3 DNA follows: TGTGCCTGGAGCGGGGGACTAGCGGGAGTGGATGAGCAGTTCTTC. The complete variable domain, with remaining parts taken from reference TRBV30 and TRBJ2-1, reads SQTIHQWPATLVQPVGSPLSLECTVEGTSNPNLYWYRQAAGRGLQLLFYSVGIGQISSEVPQNLSASRPQDRQFILSSKKLLLSDSGFYLCAWSGGLAGVDEQFFGPGTRLTVL.